This T cell receptor beta chain came from a study of blood T cell repertoires in COVID-19. On the study more broadly: Specimens from acute and convalescent COVID-19 originated in the United States, Italy and Spain.

Generated by immunoSEQ multiplex PCR, the TCRdb table keeps only in-frame clones and is missing some. The sample has some 45,000 clones, approximately 80% seen once; the top ten hold about 14%. Germline V CDR1 and CDR2: LNHNV, YYDKDF (reference sequence). After removal of 1 base from V and 4 bases from J, the junction contained 8 bases not matched to a gene. The CDR3 loop spans 16 amino acids. This chain connects TRBV15 to TRBJ2-5; 8 bases are a match to TRBD1. The sample comprised peripheral blood. The TCR comes from a human donor in a cohort sampled during active COVID-19. CDR3 nucleotide sequence: TGTGCCACCAGCAGAGGGTCAGGGGGCTTTTTAGAGACCCAGTACTTC. It yields the protein CATSRGSGGFLETQYF.